One and the same sample provided the 17 T cell receptor beta chains below, sequenced in a study of T cell responses to AZD1222 COVID-19 vaccine. The data were produced by immunoSEQ multiplex PCR, yet TCRdb's version contains in-frame clones alone and is incomplete. The top ten clones hold about a fifth of a sample with more than 80,000 clones, approximately 90% of them seen once. The sequenced sample was peripheral blood, obtained on day 0 of AZD1222 vaccination. The receptors come from an adult in good health.

The V gene is TRBV18, the J gene TRBJ1-3, with TRBD1 matching over 8 bases. CDR1 KGHSH and CDR2 LQKENI come from the germline V gene. The CDR3 is made up of 16 amino acids. Trimming at V came to 2 bases and at J to 0 bases, leaving 3 bases not matched to a gene. The CDR3 nucleotides read TGTGCCAGCTCACCAGCGACAGGGGCCTCTGGAAACACCATATATTTT. As protein: CASSPATGASGNTIYF.

This chain connects TRBV10-3 to TRBJ2-3; no clear D. This CDR3 spans 11 amino acids. V lost 7 bases and J lost 5, with 7 bases in between. CDR1 is ENHRY and CDR2 is SYGVKD in the germline V gene. The CDR3 DNA reads TGTGCCATCACTTCCAGAGATACGCAGTATTTT. Encoded protein: CAITSRDTQYF.

The chain links TRBV18 to TRBJ2-7, with no clear D. Trimming pared 3 bases from V and 2 bases from J, leaving 11 bases between. There are 14 residues in the CDR3. Per the germline V gene, CDR1 is KGHSH and CDR2 is LQKENI. CDR3 sequence (DNA): TGTGCCAGCTCACCGGGCCAGGCCGCCTACGAGCAGTACTTC. Translating it yields CASSPGQAAYEQYF.

This clone showed up just a few times. This chain connects TRBV6-6 to TRBJ1-6; D perhaps matches TRBD1 (5 bases). Germline V gene data show CDR1 as MNHNY and CDR2 as SVGAGI (reference sequence). V lost 7 bases to trimming and J lost 5 bases, with 12 bases between them. The CDR3 has 14 residues. The CDR3 here is CASNRDWDNSPLHF. CDR3 coding DNA: TGTGCCAGCAATCGGGACTGGGATAATTCACCCCTCCACTTT.

With respect to this clone: A junction boundary mismatches the germline segment, possibly from a read error. The V gene is TRBV7-9, the J gene TRBJ2-5, with D hard to call. The length of the CDR3 is 11 residues. The germline V gene has CDR1 SEHNR and CDR2 FQNEAQ (reference sequence). The DNA of the CDR3 is TGTGCCAGCAAAGTAACCCCGCGGTTTAACTTC. Translated: CASKVTPRFNF.

The sample holds a few counts of this clone. The chain employs TRBV18 and TRBJ1-3, with 7 bases lining up with TRBD1. Germline V gene sequence: CDR1 KGHSH, CDR2 LQKENI. V gave up 3 bases and J gave up 2 bases; unmatched junction bases: 1. The CDR3 contains 14 residues. This chain's CDR3 is CASSPGQTGNTIYF. For the CDR3, the DNA is TGTGCCAGCTCACCGGGACAGACTGGAAACACCATATATTTT.

J is TRBJ2-7 and V is TRBV20-1; D ambiguous. V gave up 1 base and J gave up 5 bases, with 6 bases separating them. Germline V gene lookup returns CDR1 DFQATT and CDR2 SNEGSKA (reference sequence). The CDR3 covers 11 residues. DNA for the CDR3: TGCAGTGCTAGAGTCCGCCACGAGCAGTACTTC. Translation gives CSARVRHEQYF.

Here the CDR3 reads CASSPGRVSETQYF. DNA of the CDR3: TGTGCCAGCAGTCCCGGCAGGGTCTCAGAGACCCAGTACTTC. V gene TRBV6-5 combines with J gene TRBJ2-5; D may be TRBD1 (5 bases). The CDR3 is 14 residues long. Germline V gene lookup returns CDR1 MNHEY and CDR2 SVGAGI. V was clipped by 5 bases and J by 4 bases, with 14 bases between them.

The gene calls are TRBV21-1 and TRBJ1-4; TRBD1, the table's D call, lacks a check against the DNA. TRBV21-1 is a documented pseudogene. The CDR3 is 20 residues long. The CDR3 sequence is CASSKRSFGQGRGGKEKLFF. CDR3 bases: TGTGCCAGCAGCAAAAGGTCATTCGGACAGGGCAGGGGGGGAAAAGAAAAACTGTTTTTT.

The rearrangement joins TRBV2 to TRBJ2-5; TRBD1 matches at 9 bases. The CDR3 spans 15 residues. After removal of 4 bases from V and 1 base from J, the junction contained 4 bases not matched to a gene. CDR1 and CDR2 from the germline V gene are SNHLY and FYNNEI. The CDR3 sequence: CASSGLQGAQETQYF. CDR3 sequence (DNA): TGTGCCAGCAGTGGACTACAGGGGGCCCAAGAGACCCAGTACTTC.

The genes are TRBV20-1 and TRBJ1-6; D gene ambiguous. Trimming took off 4 bases at V and 1 base at J, with 8 bases between the two ends. This CDR3 is 14 amino acids long. The germline V gene has CDR1 DFQATT and CDR2 SNEGSKA (reference sequence). The CDR3 coding sequence is TGCAGTGCTACTGAGCAGTCCTATAATTCACCCCTCCACTTT. Amino acids: CSATEQSYNSPLHF.

The rearrangement links TRBV3-1 (or the pseudogene TRBV3-2) to TRBJ1-2; D is undetermined. Germline V gives CDR1 LGHDT, CDR2 YNNKEL (reference sequence). Between the trimmed V and J ends, which lost 0 bases and 6 bases, there was a span of 5 bases. This CDR3 spans 12 amino acids. The CDR3 protein is CASSQDKNGYTF. The DNA for the CDR3 is TGTGCCAGCAGCCAAGATAAGAATGGCTACACCTTC.

The gene calls are TRBV11-2 and TRBJ2-5; no definite D call. CDR1 SGHAT and CDR2 FQNNGV come from the germline V gene. The ends were cut back, 5 bases at V and 0 bases at J, with 13 bases in the middle. The CDR3 is 15 amino acids. CDR3 region: CASSRSVGYQETQYF. The CDR3 nucleotides read TGTGCCAGCAGCCGATCTGTGGGGTACCAAGAGACCCAGTACTTC. Drawing the rest from reference TRBV11-2 and TRBJ2-5, the complete variable domain is EAGVAQSPRYKIIEKRQSVAFWCNPISGHATLYWYQQILGQGPKLLIQFQNNGVVDDSQLPKDRFSAERLKGVDSTLKIQPAKLEDSAVYLCASSRSVGYQETQYFGPGTRLLVL.

The rearrangement links TRBV10-3 to TRBJ2-4; 11 bases agree with TRBD1. Trimming cost V 6 bases and J 7 bases; bases outside gene matches: 5. Per the germline V gene, CDR1 is ENHRY and CDR2 is SYGVKD. The CDR3 has 14 amino acids. CDR3 in amino acids: CAISGQGADNIQYF. DNA for the CDR3: TGTGCCATCAGCGGACAGGGGGCGGACAACATTCAGTACTTC.

This clone showed up just once. The chain uses TRBV2 and TRBJ1-6; D uncertain. Germline V gives CDR1 SNHLY, CDR2 FYNNEI. This CDR3 is 16 amino acids long. The V and J ends lost 6 bases and 6 bases respectively, with 18 bases between them. CDR3 in amino acids: CASSRTSGVLNSPLHF. CDR3 bases: TGTGCCAGCAGCAGAACCAGTGGTGTCCTTAATTCACCCCTCCACTTT. The entire variable domain, with the rest obtained from reference TRBV2 and TRBJ1-6, is as follows: EPEVTQTPSHQVTQMGQEVILRCVPISNHLYFYWYRQILGQKVEFLVSFYNNEISEKSEIFDDQFSVERPDGSNFTLKIRSTKLEDSAMYFCASSRTSGVLNSPLHFGNGTRLTVT.

The rearrangement uses TRBV10-3 and TRBJ2-7, with D uncertain. The ends were cut back, 5 bases at V and 0 bases at J, with 5 bases in the middle. The germline gives CDR1 ENHRY, CDR2 SYGVKD. This CDR3 has 12 residues. The CDR3 nucleotides read TGTGCCATCAGTCCACTCTCCTACGAGCAGTACTTC. Its protein is CAISPLSYEQYF.

The gene calls are TRBV7-9 and TRBJ2-1; D is uncertain. The V gene lost 5 bases and the J gene lost 1 base, with 15 bases spanning the gap. Germline lookup yields CDR1 SEHNR and CDR2 FQNEAQ (reference sequence). This CDR3 comprises 16 residues. The CDR3 DNA reads TGTGCCAGCAGCCCTTTAGGCAGAGCTTCCTACAATGAGCAGTTCTTC. It codes for CASSPLGRASYNEQFF. Using reference TRBV7-9 and TRBJ2-1 for the parts outside the CDR3, the full variable domain is DTGVSQNPRHKITKRGQNVTFRCDPISEHNRLYWYRQTLGQGPEFLTYFQNEAQLEKSRLLSDRFSAERPKGSFSTLEIQRTEQGDSAMYLCASSPLGRASYNEQFFGPGTRLTVL.